The entry below describes one TCR beta chain. This clone has a single count. Its antigen is still unknown. It has no much larger one-base neighbor in the sample; base qualities were not kept. This record belongs to a study of blood T cell repertoires in COVID-19 (dated by TCRdb to 2020 to 2021). With regard to the full study: Samples covering the acute and convalescent phases of COVID-19 were provided by collaborators in the United States, Italy and Spain. The material from the prospective study consisted of cDNA or gDNA derived from T cells, B-cell-depleted T cells, or PBMCs. Subjects who had been exposed to COVID-19, were actively infected with it, or had recovered from it provided the deeply sampled blood TCRbeta repertoires that made up the dataset. The repertoires were released in a freely available public database intended as a resource for research on the immune response to SARS-CoV-2. The samples were drawn from two sources: the first 160 participants of the ongoing ImmuneRACE study, and 1,000 to 1,500 subjects contributed by 6 global collaborators. A de-identified subject ID, COVID-19 status, age in years and sex were almost always included in the sample metadata. Where available, HLA class I and class II types were obtained from metadata supplied by the sample provider rather than from assay-based typing.

The trim is 1 base for V and 8 bases for J, with a gap of 5 bases between the germline ends. CDR1 MNHEY and CDR2 SVGAGI were looked up in the germline V gene. From cysteine to phenylalanine, the CDR3 is 11 amino acids long. Just CDR3 DNA is preserved here, 33 bases in frame from base 1. Participants in the prospective study were aged roughly 18 to 89 years, lived in 24 United States geographic areas, and enrolled through a virtual design. To assign participants to cohorts, the prospective study relied on clinical history that participants themselves reported in a screening survey and a study questionnaire. Each participant in the prospective study had whole blood, serum and a nasopharyngeal or oropharyngeal swab collected by mobile phlebotomists. Over an approximately two-month period, participants in the prospective study had the option of providing additional blood draws and questionnaires. Prospective study blood samples were shipped either frozen or at room temperature before DNA extraction.

TCRbeta CDR3 regions were amplified from genomic DNA using the immunoSEQ Assay, a bias-controlled multiplex PCR. Per the authors' processing: The number of nucleated cells in each sample was estimated from the amplification of reference gene primers within the assay. Sequence reads were collapsed and filtered to measure the absolute abundance of every unique TCRbeta CDR3 rearrangement. For each sample, productive Simpson clonality was calculated as the square root of Simpson's diversity index across productive rearrangements. The source is immuneACCESS, and TCRdb retained only in-frame sequences with V and J called. Part of the clones is not carried over; for the studies checked, unresolved V genes explain less than half of this, and the remainder is unexplained. V, J and clone size are taken as reported in that table, and D and trimming were inferred from the DNA itself. For this sample there are fewer than 250,000 clones; approximately 90% appear just once. The ten largest clones capture 2.6% of the sample.

Overall study outcomes, separate from this receptor: Clinical and demographic metadata were provided uncurated, with the amount varying by source and participant.

This TCR derives from a young woman with acute COVID-19. Sequenced material: PBMCs or T cells enriched from blood (not recorded which). The V and J genes are TRBV6-5 and TRBJ1-2; the D gene is unclear. CDR3 protein: CASSYLGGYTF. The DNA is as follows: TGTGCCAGCAGTTACTTGGGCGGCTACACCTTC.